This T cell receptor beta chain was retrieved from a study of CD8+ T cells in alopecia areata. Sorting separated CD4+ and CD8+ T cells out of PBMCs. cDNA serving as the sequencing template came from extracted, reverse transcribed RNA. The protocol was immunoSEQ multiplex PCR, while the TCRdb copy is restricted to in-frame clones and leaves out a portion. The data show around 160,000 clones, over 70% seen once. The CDR3 has 16 amino acids. The germline CDR1 and CDR2 sequences are MNHEY and SMNVEV (reference sequence). Trimming removed 6 bases from V and 1 base from J, with 16 bases in between. V gene TRBV27 combines with J gene TRBJ1-5; possibly TRBD1 for D (5 bases). This TCR derives from a human donor with alopecia areata. Sequenced material: CD8+ T cells sorted from blood, taken at week 0. CDR3 region: CASSRAARDSNQPQHF. CDR3 sequence (DNA): TGTGCCAGCAGCCGCGCAGCCCGGGACAGCAATCAGCCCCAGCATTTT.